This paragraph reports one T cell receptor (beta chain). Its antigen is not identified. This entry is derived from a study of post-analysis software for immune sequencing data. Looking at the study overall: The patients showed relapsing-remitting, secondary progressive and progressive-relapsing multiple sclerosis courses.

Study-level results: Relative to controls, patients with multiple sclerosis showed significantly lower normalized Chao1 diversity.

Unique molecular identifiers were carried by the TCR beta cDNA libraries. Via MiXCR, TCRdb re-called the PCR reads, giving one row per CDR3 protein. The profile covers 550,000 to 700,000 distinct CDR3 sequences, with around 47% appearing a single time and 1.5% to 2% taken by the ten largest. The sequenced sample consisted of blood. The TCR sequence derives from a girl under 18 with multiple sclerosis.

DNA for the CDR3: TGTGCCAGCTTACCGGGACTCAGCACAGATACGCAGTATTTT. Its protein product is CASLPGLSTDTQYF. The V and J genes are TRBV18 and TRBJ2-3; a possible D gene is TRBD2 (6 bases). This CDR3 is 14 amino acids long. V lost 7 bases and J 0 bases, leaving 11 bases between the germline ends. The V gene's germline CDR1 is KGHSH and CDR2 LQKENI.